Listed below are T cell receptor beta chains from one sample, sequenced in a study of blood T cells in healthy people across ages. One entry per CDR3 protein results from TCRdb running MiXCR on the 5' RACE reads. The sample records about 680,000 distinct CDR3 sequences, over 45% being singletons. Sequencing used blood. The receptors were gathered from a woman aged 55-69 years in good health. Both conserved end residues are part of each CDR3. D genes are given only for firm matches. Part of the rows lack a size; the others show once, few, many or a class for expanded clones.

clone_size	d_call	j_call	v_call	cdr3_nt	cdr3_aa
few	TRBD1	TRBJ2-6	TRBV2	TGTGCCAGCAAACCAGGGGGCGCGTCTGGGGCCAACGTCCTGACTTTC	CASKPGGASGANVLTF
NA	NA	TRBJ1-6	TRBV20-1	TGCAGTGCTAGGAAGGTTGTAGCTTCACCCCTCCACTTT	CSARKVVASPLHF
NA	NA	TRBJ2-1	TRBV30	TGTGCCTGGAGTCCGCTTGGGAACTACAATGAGCAGTTCTTC	CAWSPLGNYNEQFF
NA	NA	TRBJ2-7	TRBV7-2	TGTGCCAGCAGCTTAGCCTTCGGACTACACAATGAGCAGTACTTC	CASSLAFGLHNEQYF
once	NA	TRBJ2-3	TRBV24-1	TGTGCCACCAGTGTCCGGACGCAGGGTGGTCCAGATACGCAGTATTTT	CATSVRTQGGPDTQYF
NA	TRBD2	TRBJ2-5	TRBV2	TGTGCCAGCGGGGCGGGGGAGGGACAAGAGACCCAGTACTTC	CASGAGEGQETQYF
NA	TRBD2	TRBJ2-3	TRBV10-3	TGTGCCATCAGGGACGCGAGCGGGAGTATGCCAGATACGCAGTATTTT	CAIRDASGSMPDTQYF
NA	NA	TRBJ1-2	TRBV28	TGTGCCAGCAGTTTGCAGGGGAGCTATGGTGGCTACACCTTC	CASSLQGSYGGYTF
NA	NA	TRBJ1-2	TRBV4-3	TGCGCCAGCAGCCAAGCTAGGGCAGTCTATGGCTACACCTTC	CASSQARAVYGYTF
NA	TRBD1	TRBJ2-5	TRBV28	TGTGCCAGCAGCACCACGGGACAGGGGGCGGGTGAGCAGTACTTC	CASSTTGQGAGEQYF
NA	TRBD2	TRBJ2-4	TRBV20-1	TGCAGTGCTCCGCGGGTTAGCGGGACAAGGGGGGAGCAGTACTTC	CSAPRVSGTRGEQYF
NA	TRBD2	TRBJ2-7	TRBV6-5	TGTGCCAGCAGTCATGCTAGCGGGAGGGCCGGTGAGCAGTACTTC	CASSHASGRAGEQYF
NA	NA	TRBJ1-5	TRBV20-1	TGCAGTGCTAGAGATCAGATTCAGCCCCAGCATTTT	CSARDQIQPQHF
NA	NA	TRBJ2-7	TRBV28	TGTGCCAGCAGTAAAAACTCCTACGAGCAGTACTTC	CASSKNSYEQYF
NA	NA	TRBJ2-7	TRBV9	TGTGCCAGCAGCGTAGGACCCGAGTCCCCCTACGAGCAGTACTTC	CASSVGPESPYEQYF
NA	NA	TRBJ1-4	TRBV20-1	TGCAGTGCTAGAAGGTTTACGAATCCAGAAAAACTGTTTTTT	CSARRFTNPEKLFF
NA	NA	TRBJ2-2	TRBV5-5	TGTGCCAGCAGCTTGCGGCCTGAATCCAACACCGGGGAGCTGTTTTTT	CASSLRPESNTGELFF
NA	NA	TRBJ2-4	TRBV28	TGTGCCAGCAGTCCTGACAGGAGGGTAGCCAAAAACATTCAGTACTTC	CASSPDRRVAKNIQYF
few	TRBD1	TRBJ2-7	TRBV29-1	TGCAGCGTTGTCGGGACAGGGTACGAGCAGTACTTC	CSVVGTGYEQYF
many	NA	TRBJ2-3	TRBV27	TGTGCCAGCAGTTTGAAGGCAGCGACAGATACGCAGTATTTT	CASSLKAATDTQYF
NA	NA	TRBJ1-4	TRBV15	TGTGCCACCAGCAGAGATCGGGGGAGATATGAAAAACTGTTTTTT	CATSRDRGRYEKLFF
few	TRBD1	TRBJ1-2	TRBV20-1	TGCAGTGCTAGCCCTCCCCGAGGGACAGGGGGCTCTCGCTATGGCTACACCTTC	CSASPPRGTGGSRYGYTF
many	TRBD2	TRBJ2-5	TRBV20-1	TGCAGTGTGCCGCGGGAGGGGGAAGAGACCCAGTACTTC	CSVPREGEETQYF
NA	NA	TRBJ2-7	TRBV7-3	TGTGCCAGCAGCCGCAACACCGGTAGCGAGCAGTACTTC	CASSRNTGSEQYF
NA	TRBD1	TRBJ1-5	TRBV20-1	TGCAGTGTACAGGGGGCTAATCAGCCCCAGCATTTT	CSVQGANQPQHF
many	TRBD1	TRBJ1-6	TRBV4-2	TGTGCCAGCAGCCAAGGCCGGACAGGGAATTCACCCCTCCACTTT	CASSQGRTGNSPLHF
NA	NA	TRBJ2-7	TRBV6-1	TGTGCCAGCAGTGGCCCCGGGCTCTACGAGCAGTACTTC	CASSGPGLYEQYF
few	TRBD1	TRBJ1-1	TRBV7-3	TGTGCCAGCAGCCCCCAGCCTTCAGGGGGCATGAACACTGAAGCTTTCTTT	CASSPQPSGGMNTEAFF
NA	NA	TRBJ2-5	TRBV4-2	TGTGCCAGCAGCCAAGGATCTCTACAGGGGGGGAAGGGAGAGACCCAGTACTTC	CASSQGSLQGGKGETQYF
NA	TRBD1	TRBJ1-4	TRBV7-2	TGTGCCAGCAGCTTAGGGGACAGGGGGAATTTGAAACTGTTTTTT	CASSLGDRGNLKLFF
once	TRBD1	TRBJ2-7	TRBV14	TGTGCCGCCACACGCCAGGGGGACCTCGAGCAGTACTTC	CAATRQGDLEQYF
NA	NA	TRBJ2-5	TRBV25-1	TGTGCCAGCAGTAAACAGGCACAAGAGACCCAGTACTTC	CASSKQAQETQYF
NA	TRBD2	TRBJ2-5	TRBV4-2	TGTGCCAGCAGCCGACTACTAGCGGGAGAGACCCAGTACTTC	CASSRLLAGETQYF
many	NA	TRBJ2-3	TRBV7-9	TGTGCCAGCAGTCGAACCACAGATACGCAGTATTTT	CASSRTTDTQYF
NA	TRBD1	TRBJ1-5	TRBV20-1	TGCAGTGGGAAGGCCGGGACAGCTAGCAATCAGCCCCAGCATTTT	CSGKAGTASNQPQHF
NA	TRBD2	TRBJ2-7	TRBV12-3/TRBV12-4	TGTGCCAACAGTCACAACTCGGGCAGAGCGGGAGTACATGAGCAGTACTTC	CANSHNSGRAGVHEQYF
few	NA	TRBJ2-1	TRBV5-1	TGCGCCAGCAGCCGAGAGGCGGTGGCATACAATGAGCAGTTCTTC	CASSREAVAYNEQFF
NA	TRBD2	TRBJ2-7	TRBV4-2	TGTGCCAGCAGCCTGACTAGCGCTACCTACAATGAGCAGTACTTC	CASSLTSATYNEQYF
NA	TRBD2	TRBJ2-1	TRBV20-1	TGCAGTGCTAGAGTTGCGACTAGCGGCTCCTACAATGAGCAGTTCTTC	CSARVATSGSYNEQFF
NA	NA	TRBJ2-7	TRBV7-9	TGTGCCAGCAGCTTCCCGGGACTGAGTACCTACGAGCAGTACTTC	CASSFPGLSTYEQYF
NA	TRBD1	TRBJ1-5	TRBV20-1	TGCAGTGCTAGAGATCCGCAGGGGGTGAATTTCGGCAGTCAGCCCCAGCATTTT	CSARDPQGVNFGSQPQHF
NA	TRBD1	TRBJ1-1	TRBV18	TGTGCCAGCTCACCTAACAGGGGGCACACTGAAGCTTTCTTT	CASSPNRGHTEAFF
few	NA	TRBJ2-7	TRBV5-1	TGCGCCAGCAATTCTAACATCGGAGGTAGTCCCTACGAGCAGTACTTC	CASNSNIGGSPYEQYF
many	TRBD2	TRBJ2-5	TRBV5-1	TGCGCCAGCAGCTTGGGGCGAAGACTAGCGGGAGAGGGAGAGACCCAGTACTTC	CASSLGRRLAGEGETQYF
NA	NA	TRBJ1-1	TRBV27	TGTGCCAGCAGTTTATCCAGTTGGACGAACACTGAAGCTTTCTTT	CASSLSSWTNTEAFF
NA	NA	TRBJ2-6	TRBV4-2	TGTGCCAGCAGCCAGACGGCAGGAAATCAAGACTCTGGGGCCAACGTCCTGACTTTC	CASSQTAGNQDSGANVLTF
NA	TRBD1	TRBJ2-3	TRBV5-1	TGCGCCAGCAGCCCGGACAGGCACACAGATACGCAGTATTTT	CASSPDRHTDTQYF
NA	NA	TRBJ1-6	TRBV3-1	TGTGCCAGCAGCCAAGACAATCTTGATTCTCCCCCCCACTTT	CASSQDNLDSPPHF
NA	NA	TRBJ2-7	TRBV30	TGTGCCTGGATAGGATCGTCCTACGAGCAGTACTTC	CAWIGSSYEQYF
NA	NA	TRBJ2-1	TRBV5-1	TGCGCCAGCAGACTGGAGGGGGGGACCTACAATGAGCAGTTCTTC	CASRLEGGTYNEQFF
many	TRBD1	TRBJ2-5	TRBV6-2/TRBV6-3	TGTGCCAGCAGCCGATCACGGACAGGGCGAGGGGAGACCCAGTACTTC	CASSRSRTGRGETQYF
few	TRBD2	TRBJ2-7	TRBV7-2	TGTGCCAGCAGCTTAGAGCCCCTAGCGGCGCTCGAGCAGTACTTC	CASSLEPLAALEQYF
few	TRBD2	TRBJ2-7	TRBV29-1	TGCAGCGTTCGGGGGAGGGCCTACGAGCAGTACTTC	CSVRGRAYEQYF
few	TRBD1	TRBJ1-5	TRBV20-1	TGCAGTGCTCAGGGGGTCCCTGATCAGCCCCAGCATTTT	CSAQGVPDQPQHF
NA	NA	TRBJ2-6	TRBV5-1	TGCGCCAGCCGGGCGAACTTACGCTCTGGGGCCAACGCCCTGACTTTC	CASRANLRSGANALTF
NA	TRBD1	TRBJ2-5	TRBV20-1	TGCAGTGCCCCGGACAGGGTGGGCAGAGAGACCCAGTACTTC	CSAPDRVGRETQYF
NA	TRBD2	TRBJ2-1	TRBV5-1	TGCGCCAGCAGCTTGGCGGGACTAGGGGCCGGGGAGCAGTTCTTC	CASSLAGLGAGEQFF
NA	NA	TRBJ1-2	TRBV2	TGTGCCAGCAGTTCCGGGACCTATACCTCTCGCTACACCTTC	CASSSGTYTSRYTF
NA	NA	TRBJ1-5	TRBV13	TGTGCCAGCAGCTCGGAGGGTCAGCCCCAGCATTTT	CASSSEGQPQHF